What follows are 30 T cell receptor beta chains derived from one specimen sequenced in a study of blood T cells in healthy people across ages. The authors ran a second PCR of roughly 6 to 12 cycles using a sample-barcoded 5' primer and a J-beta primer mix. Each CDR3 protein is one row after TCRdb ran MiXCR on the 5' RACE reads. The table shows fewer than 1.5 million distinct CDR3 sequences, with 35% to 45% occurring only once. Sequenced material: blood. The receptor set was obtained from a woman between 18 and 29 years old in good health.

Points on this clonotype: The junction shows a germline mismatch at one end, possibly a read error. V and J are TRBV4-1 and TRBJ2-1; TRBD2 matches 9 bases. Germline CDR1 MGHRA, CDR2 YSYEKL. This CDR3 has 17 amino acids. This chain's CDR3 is CACSQDLAGGPNNEQFF. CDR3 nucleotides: TGCGCCTGCAGCCAAGATCTGGCGGGAGGGCCCAACAATGAGCAGTTCTTC.

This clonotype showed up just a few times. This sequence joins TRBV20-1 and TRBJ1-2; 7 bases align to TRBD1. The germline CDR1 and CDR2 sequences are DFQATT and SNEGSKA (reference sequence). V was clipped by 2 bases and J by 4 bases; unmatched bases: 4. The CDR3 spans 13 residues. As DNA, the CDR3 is TGCAGTGCTAGAACGGCAGGGGGCTATGGCTACACCTTC. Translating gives CSARTAGGYGYTF.

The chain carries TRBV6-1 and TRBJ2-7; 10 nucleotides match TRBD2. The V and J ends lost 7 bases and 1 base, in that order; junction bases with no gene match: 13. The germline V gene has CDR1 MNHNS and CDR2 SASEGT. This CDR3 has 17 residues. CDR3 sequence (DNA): TGTGCCAGCAATCGTGGTAGCGGGAGGCTCAATTCCTACGAGCAGTACTTC. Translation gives CASNRGSGRLNSYEQYF.

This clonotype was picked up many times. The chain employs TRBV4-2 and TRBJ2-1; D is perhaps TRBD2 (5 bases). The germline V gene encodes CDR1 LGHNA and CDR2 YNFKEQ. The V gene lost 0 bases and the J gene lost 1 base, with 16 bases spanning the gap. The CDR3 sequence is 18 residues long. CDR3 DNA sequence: TGTGCCAGCAGCCAAGATCCTGCTGCTAGCCTGTCCTACAATGAGCAGTTCTTC. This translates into CASSQDPAASLSYNEQFF.

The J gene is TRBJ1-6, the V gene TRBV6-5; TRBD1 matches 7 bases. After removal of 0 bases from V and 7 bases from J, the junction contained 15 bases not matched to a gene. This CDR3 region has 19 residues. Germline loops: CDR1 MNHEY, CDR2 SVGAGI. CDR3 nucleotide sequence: TGTGCCAGCAGTTACTCGAGAGGGGGCCGGGCCCTCCTAAATTCACCCCTCCACTTT. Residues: CASSYSRGGRALLNSPLHF.

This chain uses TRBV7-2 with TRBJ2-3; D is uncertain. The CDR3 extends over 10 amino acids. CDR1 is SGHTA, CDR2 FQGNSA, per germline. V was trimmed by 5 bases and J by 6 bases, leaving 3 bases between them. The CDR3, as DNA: TGTGCCAGCAGCCATGATACGCAGTATTTT. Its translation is CASSHDTQYF.

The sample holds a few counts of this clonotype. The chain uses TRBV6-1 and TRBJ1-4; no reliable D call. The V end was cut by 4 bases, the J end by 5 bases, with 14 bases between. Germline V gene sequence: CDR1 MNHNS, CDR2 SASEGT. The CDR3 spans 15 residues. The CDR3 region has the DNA TGTGCCAGCAGTGGAGTCTCCGGAGTAAATGAAAAACTGTTTTTT. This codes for CASSGVSGVNEKLFF.

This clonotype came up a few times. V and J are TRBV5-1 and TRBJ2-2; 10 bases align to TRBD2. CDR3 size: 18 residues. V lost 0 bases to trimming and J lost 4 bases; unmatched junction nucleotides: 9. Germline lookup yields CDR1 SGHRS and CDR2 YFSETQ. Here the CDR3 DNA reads TGCGCCAGCAGCTTGGGAGCCGGACTAGCGGACCGCACCGGGGAGCTGTTTTTT. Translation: CASSLGAGLADRTGELFF.

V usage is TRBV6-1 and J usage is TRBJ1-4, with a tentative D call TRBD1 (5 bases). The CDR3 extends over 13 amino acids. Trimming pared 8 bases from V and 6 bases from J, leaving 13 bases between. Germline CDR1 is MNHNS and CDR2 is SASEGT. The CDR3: CASRTGTDEKLFF. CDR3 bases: TGTGCCAGCCGGACCGGGACGGATGAAAAACTGTTTTTT.

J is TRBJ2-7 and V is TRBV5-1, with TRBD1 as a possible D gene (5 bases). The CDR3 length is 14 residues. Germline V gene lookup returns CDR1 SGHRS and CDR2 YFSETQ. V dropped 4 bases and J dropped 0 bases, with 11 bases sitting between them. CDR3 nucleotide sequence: TGCGCCAGCAGCATGGACACGTTCTCCTACGAGCAGTACTTC. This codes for CASSMDTFSYEQYF.

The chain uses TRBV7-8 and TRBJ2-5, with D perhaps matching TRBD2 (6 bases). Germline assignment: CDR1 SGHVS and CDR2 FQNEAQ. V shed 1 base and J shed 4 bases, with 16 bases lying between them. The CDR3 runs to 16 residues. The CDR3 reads CASSLVGGAGSETQYF. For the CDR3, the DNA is TGTGCCAGCAGCTTAGTGGGAGGAGCGGGCTCAGAGACCCAGTACTTC.

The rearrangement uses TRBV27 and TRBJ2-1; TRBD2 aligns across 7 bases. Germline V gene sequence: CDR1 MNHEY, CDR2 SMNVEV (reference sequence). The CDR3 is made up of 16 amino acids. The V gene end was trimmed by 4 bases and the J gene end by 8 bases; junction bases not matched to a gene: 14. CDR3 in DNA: TGTGCCAGCAGTTCCTCGCGGGAGCGTCCTATGTATGAGCAGTTCTTC. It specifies CASSSSRERPMYEQFF.

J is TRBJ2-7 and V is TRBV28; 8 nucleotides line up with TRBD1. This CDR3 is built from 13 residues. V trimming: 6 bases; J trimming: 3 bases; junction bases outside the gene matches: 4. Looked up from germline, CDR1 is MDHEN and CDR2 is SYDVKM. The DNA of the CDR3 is TGTGCCAGCAGGCCGACAGGGGACTACGAGCAGTACTTC. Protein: CASRPTGDYEQYF.

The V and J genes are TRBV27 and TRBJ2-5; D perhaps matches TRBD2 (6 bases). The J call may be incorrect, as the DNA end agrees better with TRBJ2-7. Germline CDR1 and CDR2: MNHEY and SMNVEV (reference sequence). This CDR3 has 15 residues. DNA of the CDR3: TGTGCCAGCAGCGACCCGGAGACGGGAGCGGCCGAGCAGTACTTC. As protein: CASSDPETGAAEQYF.

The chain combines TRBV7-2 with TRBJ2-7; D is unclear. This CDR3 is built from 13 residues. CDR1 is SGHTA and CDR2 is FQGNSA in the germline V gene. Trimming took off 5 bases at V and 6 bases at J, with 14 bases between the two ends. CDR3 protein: CASSRSEAVEQYF. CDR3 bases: TGTGCCAGCAGCCGAAGCGAGGCCGTCGAGCAGTACTTC.

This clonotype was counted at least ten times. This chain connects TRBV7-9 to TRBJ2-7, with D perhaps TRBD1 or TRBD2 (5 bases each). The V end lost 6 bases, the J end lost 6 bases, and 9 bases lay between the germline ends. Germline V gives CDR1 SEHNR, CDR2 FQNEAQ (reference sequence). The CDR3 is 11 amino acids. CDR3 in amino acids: CASSLGTEQYF. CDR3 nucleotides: TGTGCCAGCAGTCTCGGGACCGAGCAGTACTTC. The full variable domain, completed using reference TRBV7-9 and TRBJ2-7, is DTGVSQNPRHKITKRGQNVTFRCDPISEHNRLYWYRQTLGQGPEFLTYFQNEAQLEKSRLLSDRFSAERPKGSFSTLEIQRTEQGDSAMYLCASSLGTEQYFGPGTRLTVT.

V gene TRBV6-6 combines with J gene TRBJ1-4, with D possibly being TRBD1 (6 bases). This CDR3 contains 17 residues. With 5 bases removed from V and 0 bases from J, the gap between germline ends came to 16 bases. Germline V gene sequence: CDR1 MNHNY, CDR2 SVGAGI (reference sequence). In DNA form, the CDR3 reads TGTGCCAGCAGTAACGGACAGAACCTTGCAACTAATGAAAAACTGTTTTTT. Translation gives CASSNGQNLATNEKLFF.

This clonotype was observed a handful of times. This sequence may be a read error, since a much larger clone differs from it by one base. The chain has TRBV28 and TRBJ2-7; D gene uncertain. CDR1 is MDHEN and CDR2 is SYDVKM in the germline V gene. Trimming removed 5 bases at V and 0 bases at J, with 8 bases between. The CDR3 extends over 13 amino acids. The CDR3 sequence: CASSVPSSYEQYF. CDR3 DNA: TGTGCCAGCAGTGTACCTAGCTCCTACGAGCAGTACTTC.

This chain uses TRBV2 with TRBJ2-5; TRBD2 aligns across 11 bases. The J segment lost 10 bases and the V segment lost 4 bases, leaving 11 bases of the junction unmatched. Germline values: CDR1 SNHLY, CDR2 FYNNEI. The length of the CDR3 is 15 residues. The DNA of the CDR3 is TGTGCCAGCAGTGCGGCTAGCGGGGGGTGGTACGACCAGTACTTC. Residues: CASSAASGGWYDQYF.

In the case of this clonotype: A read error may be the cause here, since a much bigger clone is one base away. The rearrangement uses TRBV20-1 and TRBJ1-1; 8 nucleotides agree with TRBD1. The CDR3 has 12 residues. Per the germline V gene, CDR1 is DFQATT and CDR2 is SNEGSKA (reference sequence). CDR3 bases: TGCGGGGAGCACAGGGGGAACACTGGAGCTTTCTTT. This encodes CGEHRGNTGAFF.

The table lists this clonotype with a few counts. For the CDR3, the DNA is TGTGCCAGCAGCTTATTCCGTAGCTCCTACGAGCAGTACTTC. It yields the protein CASSLFRSSYEQYF. The chain is built from TRBV7-2 and TRBJ2-7; D not resolved. Germline V gives CDR1 SGHTA, CDR2 FQGNSA. V gave up 2 bases and J gave up 0 bases, with 8 bases separating them. CDR3 length: 14 residues.

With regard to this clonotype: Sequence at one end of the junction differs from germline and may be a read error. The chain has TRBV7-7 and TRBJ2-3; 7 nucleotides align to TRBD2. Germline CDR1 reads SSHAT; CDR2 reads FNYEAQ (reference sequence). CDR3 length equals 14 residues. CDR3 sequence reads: CASSVAGLGDTQYF. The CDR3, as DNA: TGTGCTAGCAGCGTAGCGGGTTTGGGAGATACGCAGTATTTT. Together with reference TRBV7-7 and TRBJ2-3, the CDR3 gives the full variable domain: GAGVSQSPRYKVTKRGQDVTLRCDPISSHATLYWYQQALGQGPEFLTYFNYEAQPDKSGLPSDRFSAERPEGSISTLTIQRTEQRDSAMYRCASSVAGLGDTQYFGPGTRLTVL.

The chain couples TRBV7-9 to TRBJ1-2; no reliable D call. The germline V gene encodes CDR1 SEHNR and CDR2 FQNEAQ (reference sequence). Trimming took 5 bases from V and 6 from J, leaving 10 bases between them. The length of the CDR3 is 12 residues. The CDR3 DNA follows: TGTGCCAGCAGCGCGGAGGCCCATGGCTACACCTTC. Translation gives CASSAEAHGYTF.

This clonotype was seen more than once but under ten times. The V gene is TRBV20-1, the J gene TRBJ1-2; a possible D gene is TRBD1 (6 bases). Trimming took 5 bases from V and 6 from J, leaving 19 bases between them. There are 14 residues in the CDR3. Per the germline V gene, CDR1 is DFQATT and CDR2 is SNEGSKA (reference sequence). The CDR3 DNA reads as TGCAGTGCTGGTCTGGGGGGGGCGATGGATGGCTACACCTTC. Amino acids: CSAGLGGAMDGYTF.

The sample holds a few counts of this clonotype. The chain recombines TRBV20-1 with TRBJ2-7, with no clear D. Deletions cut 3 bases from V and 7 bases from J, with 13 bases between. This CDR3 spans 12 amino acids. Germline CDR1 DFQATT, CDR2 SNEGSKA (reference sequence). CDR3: CSASGVGREQYF. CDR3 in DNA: TGCAGTGCTAGCGGAGTGGGTCGGGAGCAGTACTTC.

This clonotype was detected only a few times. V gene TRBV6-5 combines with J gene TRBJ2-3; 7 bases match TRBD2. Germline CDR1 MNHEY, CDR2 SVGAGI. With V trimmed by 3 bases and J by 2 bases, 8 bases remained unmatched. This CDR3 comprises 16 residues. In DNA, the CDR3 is TGTGCCAGCAGTTATTCCCGGGGGGAGACCACAGATACGCAGTATTTT. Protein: CASSYSRGETTDTQYF.

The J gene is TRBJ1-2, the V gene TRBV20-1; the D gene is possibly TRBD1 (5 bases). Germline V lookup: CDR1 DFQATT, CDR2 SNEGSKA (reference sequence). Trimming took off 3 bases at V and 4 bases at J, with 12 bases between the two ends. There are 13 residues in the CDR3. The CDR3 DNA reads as TGCAGTGCTAGGCGCCAGGGCGGCTATGGCTACACCTTC. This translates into CSARRQGGYGYTF.

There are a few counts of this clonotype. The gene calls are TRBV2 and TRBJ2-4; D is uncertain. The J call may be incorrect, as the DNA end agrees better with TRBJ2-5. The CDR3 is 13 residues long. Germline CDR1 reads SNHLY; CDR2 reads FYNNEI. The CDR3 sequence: CASRADMQETQYF. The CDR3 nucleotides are TGTGCCAGCAGGGCAGACATGCAAGAGACCCAGTACTTC.

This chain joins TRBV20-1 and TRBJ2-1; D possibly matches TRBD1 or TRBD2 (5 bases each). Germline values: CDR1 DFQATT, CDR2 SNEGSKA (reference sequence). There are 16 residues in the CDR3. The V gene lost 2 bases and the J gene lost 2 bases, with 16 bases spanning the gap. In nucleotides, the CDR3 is TGCAGTGCTAGAACAGGATGGGGGTGGCCCTACAATGAGCAGTTCTTC. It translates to CSARTGWGWPYNEQFF.

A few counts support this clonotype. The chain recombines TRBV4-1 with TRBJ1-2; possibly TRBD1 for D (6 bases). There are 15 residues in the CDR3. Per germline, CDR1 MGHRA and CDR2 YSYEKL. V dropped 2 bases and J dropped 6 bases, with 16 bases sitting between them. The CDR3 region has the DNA TGCGCCAGCAGCCAACCGGGGGCGATAGGTCATGGCTACACCTTC. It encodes CASSQPGAIGHGYTF.